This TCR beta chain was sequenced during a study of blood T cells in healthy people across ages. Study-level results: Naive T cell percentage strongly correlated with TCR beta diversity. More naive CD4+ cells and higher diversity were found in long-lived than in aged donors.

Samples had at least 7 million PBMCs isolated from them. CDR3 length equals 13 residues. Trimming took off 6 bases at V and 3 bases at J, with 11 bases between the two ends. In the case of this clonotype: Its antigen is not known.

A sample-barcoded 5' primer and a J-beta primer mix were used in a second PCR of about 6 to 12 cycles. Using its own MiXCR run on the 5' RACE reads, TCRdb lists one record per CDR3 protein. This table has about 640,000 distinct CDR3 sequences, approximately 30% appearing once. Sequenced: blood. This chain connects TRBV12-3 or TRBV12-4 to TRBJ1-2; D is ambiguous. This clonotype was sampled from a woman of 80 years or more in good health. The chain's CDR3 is CASSLEGHYGYTF. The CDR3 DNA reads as TGTGCCAGCAGCTTGGAAGGTCACTATGGCTACACCTTC.